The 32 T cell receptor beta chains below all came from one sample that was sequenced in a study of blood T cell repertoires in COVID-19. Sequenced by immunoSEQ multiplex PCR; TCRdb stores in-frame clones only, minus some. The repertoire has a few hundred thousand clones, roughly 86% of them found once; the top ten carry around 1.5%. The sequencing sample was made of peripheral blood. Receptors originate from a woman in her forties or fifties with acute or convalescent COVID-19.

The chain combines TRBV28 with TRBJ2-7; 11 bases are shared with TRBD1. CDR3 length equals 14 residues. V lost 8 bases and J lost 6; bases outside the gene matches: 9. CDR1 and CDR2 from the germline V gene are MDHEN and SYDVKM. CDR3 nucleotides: TGTGCCAGCCAATACCTTGGGACAGGGGGCGAGCAGTACTTC. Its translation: CASQYLGTGGEQYF.

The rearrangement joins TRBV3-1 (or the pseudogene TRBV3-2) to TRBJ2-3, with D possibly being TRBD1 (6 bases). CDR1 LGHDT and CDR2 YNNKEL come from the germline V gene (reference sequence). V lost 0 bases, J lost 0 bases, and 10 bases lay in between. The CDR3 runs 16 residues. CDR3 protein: CASSQDRQASTDTQYF. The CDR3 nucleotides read TGTGCCAGCAGCCAAGACCGACAGGCTAGCACAGATACGCAGTATTTT.

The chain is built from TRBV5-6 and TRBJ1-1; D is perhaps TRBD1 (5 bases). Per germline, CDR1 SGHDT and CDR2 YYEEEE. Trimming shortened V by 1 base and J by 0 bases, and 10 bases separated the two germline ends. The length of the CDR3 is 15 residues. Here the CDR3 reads CASSLWGGMNTEAFF. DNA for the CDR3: TGTGCCAGCAGCTTGTGGGGCGGCATGAACACTGAAGCTTTCTTT.

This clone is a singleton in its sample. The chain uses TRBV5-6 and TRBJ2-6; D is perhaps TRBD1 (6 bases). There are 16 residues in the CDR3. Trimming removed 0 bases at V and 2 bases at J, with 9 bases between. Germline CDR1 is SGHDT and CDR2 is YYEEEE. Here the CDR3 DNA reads TGTGCCAGCAGCTTGGGGAACAGGGCTGGGGCCAACGTCCTGACTTTC. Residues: CASSLGNRAGANVLTF. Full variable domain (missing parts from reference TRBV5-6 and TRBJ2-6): DAGVTQSPTHLIKTRGQQVTLRCSPKSGHDTVSWYQQALGQGPQFIFQYYEEEERQRGNFPDRFSGHQFPNYSSELNVNALLLGDSALYLCASSLGNRAGANVLTFGAGSRLTVL.

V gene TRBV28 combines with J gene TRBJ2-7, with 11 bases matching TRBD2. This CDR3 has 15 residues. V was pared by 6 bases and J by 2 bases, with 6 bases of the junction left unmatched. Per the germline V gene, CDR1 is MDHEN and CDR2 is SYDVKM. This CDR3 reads CASSSTSGSPYEQYF. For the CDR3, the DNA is TGTGCCAGCAGCAGCACTAGCGGGAGCCCCTACGAGCAGTACTTC.

Here the CDR3 reads CASSHSTSGRNEQFF. The CDR3 DNA is TGTGCCAGCAGCCATTCGACTAGCGGGAGGAATGAGCAGTTCTTC. The rearrangement uses TRBV4-2 and TRBJ2-1, with 13 bases identical to TRBD2. Germline lookup yields CDR1 LGHNA and CDR2 YNFKEQ. J lost 7 bases, V lost 3 bases, and 3 bases had no gene match. The CDR3 runs to 15 residues.

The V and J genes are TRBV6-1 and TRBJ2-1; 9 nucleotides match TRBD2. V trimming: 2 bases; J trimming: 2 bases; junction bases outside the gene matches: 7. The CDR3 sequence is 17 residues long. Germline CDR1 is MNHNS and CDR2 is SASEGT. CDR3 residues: CASSEFGAGGPYNEQFF. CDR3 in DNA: TGTGCCAGCAGTGAATTTGGAGCGGGAGGCCCCTACAATGAGCAGTTCTTC.

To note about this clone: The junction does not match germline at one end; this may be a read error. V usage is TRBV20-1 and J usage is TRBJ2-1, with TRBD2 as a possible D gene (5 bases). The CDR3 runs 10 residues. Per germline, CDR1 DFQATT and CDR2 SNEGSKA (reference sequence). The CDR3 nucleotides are TGCAGTGCTGATCTAGCTGGACCGATCTTC. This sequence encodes CSADLAGPIF.

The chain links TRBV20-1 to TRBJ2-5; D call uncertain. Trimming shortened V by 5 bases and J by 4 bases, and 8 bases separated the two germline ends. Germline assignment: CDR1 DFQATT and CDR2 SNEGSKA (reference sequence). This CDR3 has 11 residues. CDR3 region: CSAVGRETQYF. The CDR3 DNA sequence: TGCAGTGCTGTGGGCCGAGAGACCCAGTACTTC.

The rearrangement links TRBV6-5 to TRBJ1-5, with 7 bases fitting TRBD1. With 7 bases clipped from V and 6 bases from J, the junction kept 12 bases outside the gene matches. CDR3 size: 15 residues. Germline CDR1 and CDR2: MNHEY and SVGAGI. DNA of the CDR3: TGTGCCAGCACCCAAGAGGCACAGGGGAGTCAGCCCCAGCATTTT. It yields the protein CASTQEAQGSQPQHF.

The CDR3: CASISRAPSYEQYF. CDR3 sequence (DNA): TGTGCCAGCATCTCGCGGGCCCCTTCCTACGAGCAGTACTTC. The gene calls are TRBV28 and TRBJ2-7, with a tentative D call TRBD2 (5 bases). The CDR3 covers 14 residues. The ends were cut back, 7 bases at V and 1 base at J, with 14 bases in the middle. Germline loops: CDR1 MDHEN, CDR2 SYDVKM.

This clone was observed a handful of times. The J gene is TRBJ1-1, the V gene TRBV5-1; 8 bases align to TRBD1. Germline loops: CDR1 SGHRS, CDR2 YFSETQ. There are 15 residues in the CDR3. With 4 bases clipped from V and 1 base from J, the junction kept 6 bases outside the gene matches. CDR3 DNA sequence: TGCGCCAGCAGCCTAATGACAGGGGAGAACACTGAAGCTTTCTTT. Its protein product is CASSLMTGENTEAFF. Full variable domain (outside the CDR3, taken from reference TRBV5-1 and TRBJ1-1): KAGVTQTPRYLIKTRGQQVTLSCSPISGHRSVSWYQQTPGQGLQFLFEYFSETQRNKGNFPGRFSGRQFSNSRSEMNVSTLELGDSALYLCASSLMTGENTEAFFGQGTRLTVV.

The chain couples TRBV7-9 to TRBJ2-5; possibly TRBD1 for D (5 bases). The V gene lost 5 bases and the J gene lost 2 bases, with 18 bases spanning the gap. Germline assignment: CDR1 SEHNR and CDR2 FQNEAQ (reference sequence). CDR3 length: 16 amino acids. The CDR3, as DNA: TGTGCCAGCAGCGTTAGTAATGGGGCATGGCAAGAGACCCAGTACTTC. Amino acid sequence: CASSVSNGAWQETQYF.

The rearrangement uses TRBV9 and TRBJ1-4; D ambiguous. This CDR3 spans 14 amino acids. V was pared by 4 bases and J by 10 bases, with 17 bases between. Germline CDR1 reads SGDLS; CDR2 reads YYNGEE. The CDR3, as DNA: TGTGCCAGCAGCATCAGCTCCGCCGGAGGAAAACTGTTTTTT. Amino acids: CASSISSAGGKLFF. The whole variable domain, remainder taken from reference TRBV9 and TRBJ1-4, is DSGVTQTPKHLITATGQRVTLRCSPRSGDLSVYWYQQSLDQGLQFLIQYYNGEERAKGNILERFSAQQFPDLHSELNLSSLELGDSALYFCASSISSAGGKLFFGSGTQLSVL.

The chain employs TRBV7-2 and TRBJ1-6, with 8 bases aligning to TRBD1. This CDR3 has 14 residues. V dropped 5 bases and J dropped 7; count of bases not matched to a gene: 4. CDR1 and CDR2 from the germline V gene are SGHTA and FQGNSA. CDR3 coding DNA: TGTGCCAGCAGCATCAACAGGGGGAATTCACCCCTCCACTTT. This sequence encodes CASSINRGNSPLHF.

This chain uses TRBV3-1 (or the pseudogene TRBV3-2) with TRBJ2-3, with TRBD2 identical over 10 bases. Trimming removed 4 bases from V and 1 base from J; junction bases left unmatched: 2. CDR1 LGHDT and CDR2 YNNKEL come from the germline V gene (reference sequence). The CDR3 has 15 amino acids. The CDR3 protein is CASSRGLAGTDTQYF. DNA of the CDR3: TGTGCCAGCAGCCGCGGACTAGCGGGCACAGATACGCAGTATTTT.

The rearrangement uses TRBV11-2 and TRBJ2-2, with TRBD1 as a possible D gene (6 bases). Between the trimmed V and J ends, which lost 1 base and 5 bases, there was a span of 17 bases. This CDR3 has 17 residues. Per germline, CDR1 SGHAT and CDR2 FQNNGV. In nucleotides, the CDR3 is TGTGCCAGCAGCTTAGTTGTCGGGCAGGGGCTAACCGGGGAGCTGTTTTTT. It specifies CASSLVVGQGLTGELFF. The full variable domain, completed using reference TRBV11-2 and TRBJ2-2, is EAGVAQSPRYKIIEKRQSVAFWCNPISGHATLYWYQQILGQGPKLLIQFQNNGVVDDSQLPKDRFSAERLKGVDSTLKIQPAKLEDSAVYLCASSLVVGQGLTGELFFGEGSRLTVL.

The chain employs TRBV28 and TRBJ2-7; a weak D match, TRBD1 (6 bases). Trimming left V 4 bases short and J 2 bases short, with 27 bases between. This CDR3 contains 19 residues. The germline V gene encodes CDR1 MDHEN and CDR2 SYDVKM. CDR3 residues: CASSSGDKLPGRPAYEQYF. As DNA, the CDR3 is TGTGCCAGCAGTTCTGGGGACAAATTGCCGGGACGTCCTGCCTACGAGCAGTACTTC.

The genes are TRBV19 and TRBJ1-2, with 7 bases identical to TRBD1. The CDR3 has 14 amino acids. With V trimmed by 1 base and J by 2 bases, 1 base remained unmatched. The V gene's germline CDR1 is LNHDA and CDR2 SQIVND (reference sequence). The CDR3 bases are TGTGCCAGTAGTATAGGGGGACAGAACTATGGCTACACCTTC. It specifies CASSIGGQNYGYTF.

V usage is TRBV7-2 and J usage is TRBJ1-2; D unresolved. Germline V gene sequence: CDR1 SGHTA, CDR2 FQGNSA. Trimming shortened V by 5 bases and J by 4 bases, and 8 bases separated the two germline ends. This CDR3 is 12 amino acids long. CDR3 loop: CASSPPSYGYTF. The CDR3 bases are TGTGCCAGCAGCCCTCCCAGCTATGGCTACACCTTC.

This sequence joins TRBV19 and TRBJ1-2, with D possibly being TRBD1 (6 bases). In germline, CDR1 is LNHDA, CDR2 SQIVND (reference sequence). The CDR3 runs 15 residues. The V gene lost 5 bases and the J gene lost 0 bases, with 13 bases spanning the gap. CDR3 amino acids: CASSRTGTPNYGYTF. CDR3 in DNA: TGTGCCAGTAGTCGAACCGGGACACCTAACTATGGCTACACCTTC.

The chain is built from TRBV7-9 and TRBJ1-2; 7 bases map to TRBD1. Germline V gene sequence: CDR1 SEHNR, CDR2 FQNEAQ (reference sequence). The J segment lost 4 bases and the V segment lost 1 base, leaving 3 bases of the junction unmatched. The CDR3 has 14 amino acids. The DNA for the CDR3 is TGTGCCAGCAGCTTAGGACAGGGTCGCTATGGCTACACCTTC. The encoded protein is CASSLGQGRYGYTF.

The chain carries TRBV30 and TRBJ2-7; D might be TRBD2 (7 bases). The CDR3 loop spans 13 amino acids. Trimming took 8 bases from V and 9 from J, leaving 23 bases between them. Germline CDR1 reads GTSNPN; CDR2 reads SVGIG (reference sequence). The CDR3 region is CALQSSGGRGQYF. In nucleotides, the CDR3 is TGTGCCCTACAGTCTTCGGGGGGCCGCGGGCAGTACTTC.

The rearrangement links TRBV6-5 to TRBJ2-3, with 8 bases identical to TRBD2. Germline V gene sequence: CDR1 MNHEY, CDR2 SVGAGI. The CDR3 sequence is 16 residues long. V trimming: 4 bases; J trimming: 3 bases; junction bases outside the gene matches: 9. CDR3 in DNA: TGTGCCAGCAGTTCCGAAGTAGCGGGACTAACAGATACGCAGTATTTT. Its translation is CASSSEVAGLTDTQYF.

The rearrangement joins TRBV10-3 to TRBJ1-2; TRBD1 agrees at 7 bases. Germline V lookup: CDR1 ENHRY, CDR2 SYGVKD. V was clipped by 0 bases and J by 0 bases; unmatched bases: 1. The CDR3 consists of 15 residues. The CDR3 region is CAISESTGTNYGYTF. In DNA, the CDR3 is TGTGCCATCAGTGAGTCGACAGGGACTAACTATGGCTACACCTTC.

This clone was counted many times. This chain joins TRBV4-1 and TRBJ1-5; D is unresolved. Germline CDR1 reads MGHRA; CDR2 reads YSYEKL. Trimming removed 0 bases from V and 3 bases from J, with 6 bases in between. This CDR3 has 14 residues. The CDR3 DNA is TGCGCCAGCAGCCAAGATCCTAACAATCAGCCCCAGCATTTT. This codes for CASSQDPNNQPQHF.

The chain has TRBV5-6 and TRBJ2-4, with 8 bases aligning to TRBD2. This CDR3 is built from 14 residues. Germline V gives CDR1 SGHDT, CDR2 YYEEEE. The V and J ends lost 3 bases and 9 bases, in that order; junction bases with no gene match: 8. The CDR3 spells CASSSGLAGRIQYF. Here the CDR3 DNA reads TGTGCCAGCAGCTCCGGACTAGCTGGGCGCATTCAGTACTTC.

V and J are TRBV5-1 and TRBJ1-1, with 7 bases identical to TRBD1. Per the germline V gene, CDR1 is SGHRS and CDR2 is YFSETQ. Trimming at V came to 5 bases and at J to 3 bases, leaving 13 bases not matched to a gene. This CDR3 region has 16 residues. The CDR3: CASRQGQGGEDTEAFF. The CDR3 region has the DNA TGCGCCAGCAGACAGGGCCAGGGGGGAGAGGACACTGAAGCTTTCTTT.

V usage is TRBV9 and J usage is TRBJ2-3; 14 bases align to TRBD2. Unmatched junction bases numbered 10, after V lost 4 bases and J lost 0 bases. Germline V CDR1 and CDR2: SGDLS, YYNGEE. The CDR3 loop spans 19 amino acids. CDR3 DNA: TGTGCCAGCAGCACCACACCGGGACTAGCGGGAGCGAGCACAGATACGCAGTATTTT. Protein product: CASSTTPGLAGASTDTQYF.

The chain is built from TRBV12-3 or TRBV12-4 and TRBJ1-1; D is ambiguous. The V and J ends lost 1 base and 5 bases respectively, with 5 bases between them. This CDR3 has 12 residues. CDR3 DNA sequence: TGTGCCAGCAGTTTAGGGAGAACTGAAGCTTTCTTT. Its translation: CASSLGRTEAFF.

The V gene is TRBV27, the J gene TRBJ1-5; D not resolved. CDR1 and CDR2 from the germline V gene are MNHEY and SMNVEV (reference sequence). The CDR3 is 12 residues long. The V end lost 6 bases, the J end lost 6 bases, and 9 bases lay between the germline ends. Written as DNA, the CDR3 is TGTGCCAGCAGCGAGTATGGTCAGCCCCAGCATTTT. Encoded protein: CASSEYGQPQHF.

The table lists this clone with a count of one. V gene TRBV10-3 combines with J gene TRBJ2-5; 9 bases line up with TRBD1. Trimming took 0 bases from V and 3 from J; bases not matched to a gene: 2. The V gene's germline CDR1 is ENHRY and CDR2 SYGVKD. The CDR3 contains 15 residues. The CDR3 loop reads CAISESGQGKETQYF. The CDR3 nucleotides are TGTGCCATCAGTGAGTCGGGACAGGGTAAAGAGACCCAGTACTTC.